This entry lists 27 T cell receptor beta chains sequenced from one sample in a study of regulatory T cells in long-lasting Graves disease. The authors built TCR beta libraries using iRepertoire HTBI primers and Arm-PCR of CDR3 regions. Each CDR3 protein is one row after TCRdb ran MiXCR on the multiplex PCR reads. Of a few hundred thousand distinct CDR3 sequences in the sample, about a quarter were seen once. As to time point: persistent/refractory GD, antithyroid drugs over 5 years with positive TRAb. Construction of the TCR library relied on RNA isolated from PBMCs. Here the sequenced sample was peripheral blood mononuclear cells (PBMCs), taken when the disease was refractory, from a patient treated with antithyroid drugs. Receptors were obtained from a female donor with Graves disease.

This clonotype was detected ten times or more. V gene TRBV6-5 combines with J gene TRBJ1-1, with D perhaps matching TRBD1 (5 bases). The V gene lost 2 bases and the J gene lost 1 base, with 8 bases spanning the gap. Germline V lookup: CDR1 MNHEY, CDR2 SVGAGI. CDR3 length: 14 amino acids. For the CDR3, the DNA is TGTGCCAGCAGTTACAGCGGGACGAACACTGAAGCTTTCTTT. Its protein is CASSYSGTNTEAFF.

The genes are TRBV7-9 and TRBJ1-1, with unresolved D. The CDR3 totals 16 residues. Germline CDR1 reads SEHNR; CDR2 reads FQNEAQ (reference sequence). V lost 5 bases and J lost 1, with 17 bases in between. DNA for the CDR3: TGTGCCAGCAGCCTAACTCTTTTACAGTCGAACACTGAAGCTTTCTTT. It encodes CASSLTLLQSNTEAFF.

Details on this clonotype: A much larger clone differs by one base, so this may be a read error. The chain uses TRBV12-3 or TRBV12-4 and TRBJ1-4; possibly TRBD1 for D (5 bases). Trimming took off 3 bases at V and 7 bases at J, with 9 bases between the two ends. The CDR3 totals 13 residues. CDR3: CASSFSGSEKLFF. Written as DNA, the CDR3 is TGTGCCAGCAGTTTCTCAGGGAGTGAAAAACTGTTTTTT.

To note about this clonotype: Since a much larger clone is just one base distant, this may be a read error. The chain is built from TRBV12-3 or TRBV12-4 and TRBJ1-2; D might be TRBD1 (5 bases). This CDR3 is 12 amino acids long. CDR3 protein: CAGSLVQGGYTF. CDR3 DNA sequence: TGTGCCGGCAGTCTCGTCCAGGGCGGCTACACCTTC.

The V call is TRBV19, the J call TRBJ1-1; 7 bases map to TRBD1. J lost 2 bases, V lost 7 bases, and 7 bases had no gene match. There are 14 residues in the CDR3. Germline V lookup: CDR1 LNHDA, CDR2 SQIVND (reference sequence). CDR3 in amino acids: CASTETGFNTEAFF. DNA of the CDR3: TGTGCCAGTACCGAGACAGGGTTTAACACTGAAGCTTTCTTT.

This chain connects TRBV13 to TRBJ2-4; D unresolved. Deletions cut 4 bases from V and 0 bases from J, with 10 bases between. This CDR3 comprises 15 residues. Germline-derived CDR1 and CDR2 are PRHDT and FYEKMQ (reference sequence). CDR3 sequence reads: CASSSPTLAKNIQYF. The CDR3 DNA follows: TGTGCCAGCAGCTCGCCGACCTTAGCCAAAAACATTCAGTACTTC.

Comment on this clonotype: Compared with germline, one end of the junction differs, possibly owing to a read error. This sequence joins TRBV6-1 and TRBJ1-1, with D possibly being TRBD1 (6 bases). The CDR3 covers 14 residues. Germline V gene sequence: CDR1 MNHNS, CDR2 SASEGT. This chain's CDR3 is CASSARGYSTGAFF. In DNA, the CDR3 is TGTGCCAGCAGTGCCAGGGGTTACAGCACTGGAGCTTTCTTT.

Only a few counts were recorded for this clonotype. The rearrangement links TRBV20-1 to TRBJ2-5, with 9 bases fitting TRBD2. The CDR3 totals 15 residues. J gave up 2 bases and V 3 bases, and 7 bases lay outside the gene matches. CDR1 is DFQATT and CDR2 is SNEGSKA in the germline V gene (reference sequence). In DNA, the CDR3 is TGCAGTGCTAGGCGACGACTAGCGGAACAAGAGACCCAGTACTTC. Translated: CSARRRLAEQETQYF.

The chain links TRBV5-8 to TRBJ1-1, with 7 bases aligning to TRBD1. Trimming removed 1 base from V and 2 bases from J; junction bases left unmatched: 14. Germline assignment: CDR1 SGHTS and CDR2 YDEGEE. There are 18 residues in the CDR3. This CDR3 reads CASSLPWGGTDPNTEAFF. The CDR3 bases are TGTGCCAGCAGCTTGCCCTGGGGTGGGACAGACCCAAACACTGAAGCTTTCTTT.

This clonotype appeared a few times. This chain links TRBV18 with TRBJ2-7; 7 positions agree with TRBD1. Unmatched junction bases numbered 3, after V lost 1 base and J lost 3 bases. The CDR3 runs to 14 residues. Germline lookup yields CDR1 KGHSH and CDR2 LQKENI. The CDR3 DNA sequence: TGTGCCAGCTCACCACGGTCAGGGGGCTACGAGCAGTACTTC. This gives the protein CASSPRSGGYEQYF.

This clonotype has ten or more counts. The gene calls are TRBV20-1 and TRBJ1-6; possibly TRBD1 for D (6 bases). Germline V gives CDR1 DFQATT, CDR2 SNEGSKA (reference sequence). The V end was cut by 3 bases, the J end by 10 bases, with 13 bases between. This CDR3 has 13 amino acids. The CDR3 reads CSARKGGESPLHF. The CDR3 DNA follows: TGCAGTGCTAGGAAAGGGGGTGAGTCACCCCTCCACTTT.

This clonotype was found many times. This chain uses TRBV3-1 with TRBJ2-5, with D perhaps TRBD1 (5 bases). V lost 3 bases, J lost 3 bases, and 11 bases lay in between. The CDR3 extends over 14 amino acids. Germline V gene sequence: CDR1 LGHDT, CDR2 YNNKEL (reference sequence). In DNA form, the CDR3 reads TGTGCCAGCAGCCAGTATGGACAAAAAGAGACCCAGTACTTC. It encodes CASSQYGQKETQYF.

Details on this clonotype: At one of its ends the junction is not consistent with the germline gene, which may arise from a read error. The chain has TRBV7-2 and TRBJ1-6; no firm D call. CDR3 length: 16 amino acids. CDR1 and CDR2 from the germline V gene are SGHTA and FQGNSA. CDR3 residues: CASSSQSIAYNSPPHF. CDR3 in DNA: TGTGCCAGCAGCTCACAGTCGATTGCCTATAATTCACCCCCCCACTTT.

The CDR3 loop is CASSLEGWEQYF. CDR3 nucleotides: TGCGCCAGCAGCTTGGAGGGTTGGGAGCAGTACTTC. V gene TRBV5-1 combines with J gene TRBJ2-7; D is uncertain. Germline CDR1 and CDR2: SGHRS and YFSETQ. This CDR3 comprises 12 residues. V lost 0 bases, J lost 7 bases, and 8 bases lay in between.

CDR3 bases: TGTGCCATCAGTGAGTCAGGCCTAGCGGATAATTCCTACGAGCAGTACTTC. Its translation: CAISESGLADNSYEQYF. The chain recombines TRBV10-3 with TRBJ2-7, with 7 bases identical to TRBD2. The germline gives CDR1 ENHRY, CDR2 SYGVKD. V was clipped by 0 bases and J by 1 base; unmatched bases: 9. The CDR3 extends over 17 amino acids.

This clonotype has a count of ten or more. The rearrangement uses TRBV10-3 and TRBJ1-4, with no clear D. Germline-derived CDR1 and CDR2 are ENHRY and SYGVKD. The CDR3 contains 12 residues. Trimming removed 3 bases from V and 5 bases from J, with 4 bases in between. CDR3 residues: CAISDENEKLFF. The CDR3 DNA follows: TGTGCCATCAGTGACGAAAATGAAAAACTGTTTTTT.

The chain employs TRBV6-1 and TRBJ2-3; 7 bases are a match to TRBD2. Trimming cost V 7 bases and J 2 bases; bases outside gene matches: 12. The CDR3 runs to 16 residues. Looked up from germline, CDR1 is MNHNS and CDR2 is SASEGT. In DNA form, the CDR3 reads TGTGCCAGCATATACGCGGCTAGCGGATCCACAGATACGCAGTATTTT. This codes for CASIYAASGSTDTQYF.

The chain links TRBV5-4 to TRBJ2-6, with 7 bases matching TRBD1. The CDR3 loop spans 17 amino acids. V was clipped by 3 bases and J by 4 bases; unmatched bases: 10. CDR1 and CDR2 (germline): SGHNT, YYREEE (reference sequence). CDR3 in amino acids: CASSSPRQGGGANVLTF. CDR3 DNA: TGTGCCAGCAGCTCCCCCCGACAGGGTGGCGGGGCCAACGTCCTGACTTTC.

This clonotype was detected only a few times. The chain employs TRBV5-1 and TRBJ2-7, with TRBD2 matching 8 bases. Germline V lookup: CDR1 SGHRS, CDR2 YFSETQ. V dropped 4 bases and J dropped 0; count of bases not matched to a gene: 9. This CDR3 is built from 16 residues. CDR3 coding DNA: TGCGCCAGCAGCCCGGAAGCCGGACTAGCCTCCTACGAGCAGTACTTC. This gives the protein CASSPEAGLASYEQYF.

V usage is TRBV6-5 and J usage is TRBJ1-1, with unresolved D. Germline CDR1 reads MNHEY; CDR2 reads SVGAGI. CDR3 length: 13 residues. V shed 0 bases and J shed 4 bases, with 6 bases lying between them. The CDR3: CASSYSVGTEAFF. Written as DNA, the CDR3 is TGTGCCAGCAGTTACTCTGTGGGCACTGAAGCTTTCTTT.

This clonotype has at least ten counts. CDR3 DNA sequence: TGTGCCAGCAGTTTGCCCAGTGTGGGCGCGCCCCAGCATTTT. Its translation: CASSLPSVGAPQHF. The chain uses TRBV12-3 or TRBV12-4 and TRBJ1-5; D is unresolved. CDR3 length: 14 residues. V lost 3 bases to trimming and J lost 9 bases, with 15 bases between them.

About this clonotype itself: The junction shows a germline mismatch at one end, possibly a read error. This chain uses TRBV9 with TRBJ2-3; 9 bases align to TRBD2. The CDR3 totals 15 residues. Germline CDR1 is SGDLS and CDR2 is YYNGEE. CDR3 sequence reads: CASSYALAGRDTQYF. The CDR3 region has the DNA TGTGCCAGCAGCTACGCCCTAGCGGGAAGGGATACACAGTATTTT.

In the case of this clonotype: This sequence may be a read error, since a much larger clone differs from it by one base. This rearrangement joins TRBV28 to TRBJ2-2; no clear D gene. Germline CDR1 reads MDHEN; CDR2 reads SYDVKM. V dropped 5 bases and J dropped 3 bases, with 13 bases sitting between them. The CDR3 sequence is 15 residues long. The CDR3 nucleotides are TGTGCCAGCAGTGGTCCCCAGTTAGACACCGGGGAGCTGTTTTTT. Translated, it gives CASSGPQLDTGELFF.

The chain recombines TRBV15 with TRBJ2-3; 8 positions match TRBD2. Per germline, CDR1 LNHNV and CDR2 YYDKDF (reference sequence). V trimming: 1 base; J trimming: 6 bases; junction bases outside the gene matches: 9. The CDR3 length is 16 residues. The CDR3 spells CATSRGESGSWDTQYF. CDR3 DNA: TGTGCCACCAGCAGAGGGGAAAGCGGGAGTTGGGATACGCAGTATTTT.

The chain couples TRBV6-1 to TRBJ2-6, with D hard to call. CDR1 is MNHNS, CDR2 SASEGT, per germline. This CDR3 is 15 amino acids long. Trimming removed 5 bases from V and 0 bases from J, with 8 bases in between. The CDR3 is CASSRRASGANVLTF. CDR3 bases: TGTGCCAGCAGTAGAAGGGCCTCTGGGGCCAACGTCCTGACTTTC.

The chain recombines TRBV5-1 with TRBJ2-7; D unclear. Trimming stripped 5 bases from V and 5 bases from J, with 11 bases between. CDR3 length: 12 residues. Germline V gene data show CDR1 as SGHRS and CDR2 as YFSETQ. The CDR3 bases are TGCGCCAGCAGATTTCTCGGAAACGAGCAGTACTTC. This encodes CASRFLGNEQYF.

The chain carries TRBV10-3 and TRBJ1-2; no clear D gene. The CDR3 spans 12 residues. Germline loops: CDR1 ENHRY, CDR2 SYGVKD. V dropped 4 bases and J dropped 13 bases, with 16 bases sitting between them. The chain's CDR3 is CAISGKEESRTF. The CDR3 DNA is TGTGCCATCAGTGGAAAGGAGGAGTCGCGCACCTTC.